One sample yielded the 18 T cell receptor beta chains listed below, sequenced in a study of cytomegalovirus exposure and HLA in healthy donors. Use of 60 Vbeta and 13 Jbeta primers characterized the PCR. The repertoire was sequenced with immunoSEQ multiplex PCR; TCRdb's copy has only in-frame clones and lacks some. The table shows about 82,000 clones, with around 90% occurring only once. Material for sequencing was PBMCs. All receptors come from a man aged 18 to 30 in good health and CMV-seronegative.

The rearrangement uses TRBV7-3 and TRBJ2-7, with TRBD1 matching 7 bases. CDR3 size: 15 residues. Trimming cost V 4 bases and J 2 bases; bases outside gene matches: 8. Germline CDR1 and CDR2: SGHTA and FQGTGA. The CDR3 loop is CASSSEGGVPYEQYF. In nucleotides, the CDR3 is TGTGCCAGCAGCTCCGAAGGGGGCGTGCCCTACGAGCAGTACTTC.

With regard to this clone: Compared with germline, one end of the junction differs, possibly owing to a read error. This chain joins TRBV7-9 and TRBJ2-4; TRBD2 is a possible D gene (6 bases). This CDR3 spans 17 amino acids. Germline values: CDR1 SEHNR, CDR2 FQNEAQ (reference sequence). CDR3 region: CSSSPWVAAVAKNIQYF. In DNA, the CDR3 is TGTTCCAGCAGCCCCTGGGTAGCGGCAGTAGCCAAAAACATTCAGTACTTC.

This chain connects TRBV6-5 to TRBJ2-5, with D uncertain. CDR3 length equals 12 residues. V gave up 6 bases and J gave up 7 bases, with 12 bases separating them. Germline V lookup: CDR1 MNHEY, CDR2 SVGAGI. CDR3 sequence (DNA): TGTGCCAGCAGCCTATCTGGTGGGACCCAGTACTTC. Amino acids: CASSLSGGTQYF.

The chain's CDR3 is CATSVREEAFF. The CDR3 nucleotides read TGTGCCACCAGCGTTAGGGAGGAAGCTTTCTTT. The rearrangement links TRBV15 to TRBJ1-1; D is unclear. This CDR3 region has 11 residues. CDR1 is LNHNV, CDR2 YYDKDF, per germline (reference sequence). The V and J ends lost 5 bases and 8 bases respectively, with 9 bases between them.

This sequence joins TRBV29-1 and TRBJ1-3; D unresolved. The germline V gene encodes CDR1 SQVTM and CDR2 ANQGSEA. Deletions cut 4 bases from V and 0 bases from J, with 28 bases between. The CDR3 extends over 20 amino acids. The CDR3 here is CSVGRPLPMGRPGSGNTIYF. CDR3 in DNA: TGCAGCGTTGGAAGGCCCTTACCGATGGGCCGCCCCGGCTCTGGAAACACCATATATTTT. Based on the CDR3 plus reference TRBV29-1 and TRBJ1-3, the full variable domain is SAVISQKPSRDICQRGTSLTIQCQVDSQVTMMFWYRQQPGQSLTLIATANQGSEATYESGFVIDKFPISRPNLTFSTLTVSNMSPEDSSIYLCSVGRPLPMGRPGSGNTIYFGEGSWLTVV.

Here the CDR3 reads CASSLAGQGTGELFF. CDR3 DNA: TGTGCCAGCAGCTTAGCAGGACAGGGTACCGGGGAGCTGTTTTTT. V and J are TRBV7-2 and TRBJ2-2; 8 bases agree with TRBD1. Unmatched junction bases numbered 2, after V lost 0 bases and J lost 5 bases. CDR3 length: 15 amino acids. The germline V gene encodes CDR1 SGHTA and CDR2 FQGNSA.

The V call is TRBV9, the J call TRBJ2-3; 11 positions agree with TRBD2. V shed 4 bases and J 5 bases; nucleotides not matched to a gene: 3. The CDR3 extends over 14 amino acids. Germline CDR1 and CDR2: SGDLS and YYNGEE. The CDR3 protein is CASSLSGRGDTQYF. In DNA, the CDR3 is TGTGCCAGCAGCCTTAGCGGGAGGGGAGATACGCAGTATTTT.

This clone has just one count. The J gene is TRBJ2-7, the V gene TRBV2; 7 positions agree with TRBD1. This CDR3 comprises 14 residues. The V gene's germline CDR1 is SNHLY and CDR2 FYNNEI. V lost 5 bases and J lost 6; bases outside the gene matches: 10. CDR3 in DNA: TGTGCCAGCAGTCGACAGGGAATTGCGGGCGAGCAGTACTTC. It translates to CASSRQGIAGEQYF.

The gene calls are TRBV19 and TRBJ2-7; 13 bases fit TRBD2. With V trimmed by 4 bases and J by 5 bases, 11 bases remained unmatched. CDR3 size: 17 residues. Germline assignment: CDR1 LNHDA and CDR2 SQIVND (reference sequence). The CDR3 nucleotides are TGTGCCAGTAGTAACTTAGACGGACTAGCGGGAGTGAACGAGCAGTACTTC. Amino acid sequence: CASSNLDGLAGVNEQYF.

The J gene is TRBJ2-3, the V gene TRBV6-5, with TRBD1 matching 10 bases. The germline CDR1 and CDR2 sequences are MNHEY and SVGAGI. V dropped 6 bases and J dropped 10; count of bases not matched to a gene: 4. This CDR3 has 12 amino acids. The CDR3 coding sequence is TGTGCCAGCAGCCGCGGACAGGGGGCGCAGTATTTT. This codes for CASSRGQGAQYF.

V is TRBV13 and J is TRBJ2-2; 16 bases are shared with TRBD2. The CDR3 contains 18 residues. V trimming: 4 bases; J trimming: 6 bases; junction bases outside the gene matches: 8. The germline gives CDR1 PRHDT, CDR2 FYEKMQ (reference sequence). In DNA, the CDR3 is TGTGCCAGCAGCTCCCGATGGGGACTAGCGGGAGGGCCCGGGGAGCTGTTTTTT. Translation: CASSSRWGLAGGPGELFF.

The rearrangement uses TRBV9 and TRBJ2-1; the match to TRBD1 covers 7 bases. CDR3 size: 15 residues. V trimming: 2 bases; J trimming: 4 bases; junction bases outside the gene matches: 6. Germline V lookup: CDR1 SGDLS, CDR2 YYNGEE. Written as DNA, the CDR3 is TGTGCCAGCAGCGTGGGGACAGCGCAGTACAATGAGCAGTTCTTC. It codes for CASSVGTAQYNEQFF.

The CDR3 nucleotides read TGTGCCAGCAGCTTAGTCGTGGGACAGGCCTACGAGCAGTACTTC. It translates to CASSLVVGQAYEQYF. The chain uses TRBV7-9 and TRBJ2-7, with 8 bases that match TRBD1. V trimming: 1 base; J trimming: 2 bases; junction bases outside the gene matches: 4. Germline-derived CDR1 and CDR2 are SEHNR and FQNEAQ (reference sequence). This CDR3 spans 15 amino acids.

V and J are TRBV7-3 and TRBJ2-7; D is ambiguous. Germline loops: CDR1 SGHTA, CDR2 FQGTGA. The CDR3 has 14 amino acids. The ends were cut back, 2 bases at V and 8 bases at J, with 16 bases in the middle. The CDR3 coding sequence is TGTGCCAGCAGCTTAGCGGCATCTCCTACGCAGCAGTACTTC. It specifies CASSLAASPTQQYF.

J is TRBJ2-2 and V is TRBV30; D unresolved. The CDR3 runs 15 residues. V dropped 0 bases and J dropped 4 bases, with 12 bases sitting between them. Germline V gene data show CDR1 as GTSNPN and CDR2 as SVGIG (reference sequence). The CDR3 DNA is TGTGCCTGGAGTGTACAGCTCTTGGGCACCGGGGAGCTGTTTTTT. Translation gives CAWSVQLLGTGELFF. The variable domain in full, completed from reference TRBV30 and TRBJ2-2, reads SQTIHQWPATLVQPVGSPLSLECTVEGTSNPNLYWYRQAAGRGLQLLFYSVGIGQISSEVPQNLSASRPQDRQFILSSKKLLLSDSGFYLCAWSVQLLGTGELFFGEGSRLTVL.

This chain connects TRBV9 to TRBJ2-5; D perhaps matches TRBD2 (6 bases). This CDR3 has 13 amino acids. CDR1 and CDR2 (germline): SGDLS, YYNGEE. Trimming removed 2 bases from V and 9 bases from J, with 14 bases in between. The CDR3 bases are TGTGCCAGCAGCGTGTCCCCGGAGGGGTCCCAGTACTTC. Its translation is CASSVSPEGSQYF. The full variable domain, rest sourced from reference TRBV9 and TRBJ2-5, is DSGVTQTPKHLITATGQRVTLRCSPRSGDLSVYWYQQSLDQGLQFLIQYYNGEERAKGNILERFSAQQFPDLHSELNLSSLELGDSALYFCASSVSPEGSQYFGPGTRLLVL.

The chain links TRBV2 to TRBJ2-1, with TRBD2 matching over 9 bases. The CDR3 covers 17 residues. The V and J ends lost 6 bases and 5 bases, in that order; junction bases with no gene match: 14. Germline-derived CDR1 and CDR2 are SNHLY and FYNNEI. The CDR3 DNA is TGTGCCAGCAGCGAAATAGCGGGAGAACTGGGGCACAATGAGCAGTTCTTC. Translation gives CASSEIAGELGHNEQFF.

Concerning this clone: The junction and the germline gene differ at one end; a read error may be behind it. The chain uses TRBV11-2 and TRBJ2-1, with D perhaps TRBD1 (5 bases). The germline V gene encodes CDR1 SGHAT and CDR2 FQNNGV. The CDR3 length is 15 residues. The CDR3 nucleotides are TGTGCCAGCAGCCTAGATGGCAGGGCCTACAATGAGCAGTTCTTC. This translates into CASSLDGRAYNEQFF.